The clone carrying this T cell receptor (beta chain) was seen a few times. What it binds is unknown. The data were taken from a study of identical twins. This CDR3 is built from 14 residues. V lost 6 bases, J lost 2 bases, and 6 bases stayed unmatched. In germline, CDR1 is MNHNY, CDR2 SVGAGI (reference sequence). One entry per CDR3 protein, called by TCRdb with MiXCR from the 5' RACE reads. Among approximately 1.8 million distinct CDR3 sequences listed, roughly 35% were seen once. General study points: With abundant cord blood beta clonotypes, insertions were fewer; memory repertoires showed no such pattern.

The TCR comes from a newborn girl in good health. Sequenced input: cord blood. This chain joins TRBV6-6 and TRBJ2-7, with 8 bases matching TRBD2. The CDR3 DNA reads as TGTGCCAGCAGATCGCCGACTAGCGCCTACGAGCAGTACTTC. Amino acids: CASRSPTSAYEQYF.